A selection of T cell receptor beta chains follows, all from one sample in a study of T cells in Graves' hyperthyroidism and ophthalmopathy. One entry per CDR3 protein results from TCRdb running MiXCR on the multiplex PCR reads. The data hold a few hundred thousand distinct CDR3 sequences, with 14% observed a single time. Sample: blood. The receptors originated from a woman aged 25 to 45 with Graves' ophthalmopathy. Each CDR3 is given with its conserved first and last residue. D genes are given only for firm matches. Clone size appears in some rows only: once, few, many, or a class for an expanded clone.

TRBV6-1	many	TRBD1	TRBJ2-7	TGTGCCAGCAGAGCGGGACAGGGCTCCTACGAGCAGTACTTC	CASRAGQGSYEQYF
TRBV18	many	TRBD1	TRBJ1-5	TGTGCCAGCTCACCACCGGTTGGGACAGGGGACCTGGGGGGCAATCAGCCCCAGCATTTT	CASSPPVGTGDLGGNQPQHF
TRBV9	.	TRBD2	TRBJ2-3	TGTGCCAGCAGCGCACTCAGCGGGAACTCAGATACGCAGTATTTT	CASSALSGNSDTQYF
TRBV15	many	.	TRBJ1-5	TGTGCCACCAGCAGCGATCCTTGGGGGGGCAATCAGCCCCAGCATTTT	CATSSDPWGGNQPQHF
TRBV30	many	.	TRBJ2-2	TGTGCCTGGAGTGTATTGGGTCCCGGGGAGCTGTTTTTT	CAWSVLGPGELFF
TRBV7-2	many	TRBD2	TRBJ2-7	TGTGCCAGCAGCTTGACTAGCAGCGAGCAGTACTTC	CASSLTSSEQYF
TRBV30	many	.	TRBJ1-3	TGTGCCTGGTTCATGAGCTCTGGAAACACCATATATTTT	CAWFMSSGNTIYF
TRBV28	many	TRBD1	TRBJ2-7	TGTGCCAGCAGTCAGACAGGGACCAGCTCCTACGAGCAGTACTTC	CASSQTGTSSYEQYF
TRBV6-1	.	TRBD1	TRBJ1-6	TGTGCCGTCCGGGACAGGGAGGGTTCACCCCTCCACTTT	CAVRDREGSPLHF
TRBV11-2	many	.	TRBJ1-4	TGTGCCAGCAGCTTAGATCGGCGGAATGAAAAACTGTTTTTT	CASSLDRRNEKLFF
TRBV7-9	.	.	TRBJ2-4	TGTGCCAGCAGCCCAGTGGGCGGGGCAAACATTCAGTACTTC	CASSPVGGANIQYF
TRBV5-6	.	.	TRBJ1-2	TGTGCCAGCAACCGTCAGAACAGACCCTATGGCTACACCTTC	CASNRQNRPYGYTF
TRBV28	.	TRBD1	TRBJ1-5	TGTGCCAGCAGTTTACAGGGGGGGGTAAATCAGCCCCAGCATTTT	CASSLQGGVNQPQHF
TRBV28	many	.	TRBJ1-4	TGTGCCAGCAGAGACAATTCTAATGAAAAACTGTTTTTT	CASRDNSNEKLFF
TRBV7-2	many	.	TRBJ1-2	TGTGCCAGCAGCTTAGCGTCTGGGGGCGGCTACACCTTC	CASSLASGGGYTF
TRBV7-9	many	.	TRBJ1-1	TGTGCCAGCACAGACGGAATGAACACTGAAGCTTTCTTT	CASTDGMNTEAFF
TRBV12-3/TRBV12-4	many	TRBD1	TRBJ2-7	TGTGCCAGCACCGCGACAGGGATCGACGAGGAGCAGTACTTC	CASTATGIDEEQYF
TRBV24-1	.	.	TRBJ2-1	TGTGCCACCCGGAGGTGCTCCTACAATGAGCAGTTCTTC	CATRRCSYNEQFF
TRBV20-1	few	.	TRBJ1-4	TGCAGTGCTAGGCCCCGAGGAGGGCATTTGACTAATGAAAAACTGTTTTTT	CSARPRGGHLTNEKLFF
TRBV20-1	many	.	TRBJ2-3	TGCAGTGCTAGCCCGGGGGCCCTAAGCACAGATACGCAGTATTTT	CSASPGALSTDTQYF
TRBV7-9	many	.	TRBJ2-1	TGTGCCAGCAGCCCCAACGTCAGGGGGCAGTTCTTC	CASSPNVRGQFF
TRBV4-2	few	.	TRBJ1-6	TGTGCCAGCAGCATTGGGGTGCGAGTTTCACCCCTCCACTTT	CASSIGVRVSPLHF
TRBV2	many	.	TRBJ2-7	TGTGCCAGCAGCAAATCACAGGAACCACCCCTCTACGAGCAGTACTTC	CASSKSQEPPLYEQYF
TRBV28	many	.	TRBJ1-4	TGTGCCAGCGCCACTCCCGCAACTAATGAAAAACTGTTTTTT	CASATPATNEKLFF
TRBV7-3	many	TRBD2	TRBJ2-1	TGTGCCAGCAGCTCGGCGGGGGGGCCTCCTATGGGGGAGCAGTTCTTC	CASSSAGGPPMGEQFF
TRBV20-1	many	.	TRBJ2-1	TGCAGTGCTAGTGGACGGGGGAGCTCCTACAATGAGCAGTTCTTC	CSASGRGSSYNEQFF
TRBV10-1	many	.	TRBJ1-5	TGCGCCAGCAGTGAGCCCCCGGACAGCAAACGGGGCAATCAGCCCCAGCATTTT	CASSEPPDSKRGNQPQHF
TRBV5-1	many	TRBD2	TRBJ2-1	TGCGCCAGCAGCTTAAACTCCGGGACTAGCGGGGGGGCGTCCAATGAGCAGTTCTTC	CASSLNSGTSGGASNEQFF
TRBV7-2	many	.	TRBJ2-3	TGTGCCAGCAGCTCACTGAGGGTAGCGGCCACAGATACGCAGTATTTT	CASSSLRVAATDTQYF